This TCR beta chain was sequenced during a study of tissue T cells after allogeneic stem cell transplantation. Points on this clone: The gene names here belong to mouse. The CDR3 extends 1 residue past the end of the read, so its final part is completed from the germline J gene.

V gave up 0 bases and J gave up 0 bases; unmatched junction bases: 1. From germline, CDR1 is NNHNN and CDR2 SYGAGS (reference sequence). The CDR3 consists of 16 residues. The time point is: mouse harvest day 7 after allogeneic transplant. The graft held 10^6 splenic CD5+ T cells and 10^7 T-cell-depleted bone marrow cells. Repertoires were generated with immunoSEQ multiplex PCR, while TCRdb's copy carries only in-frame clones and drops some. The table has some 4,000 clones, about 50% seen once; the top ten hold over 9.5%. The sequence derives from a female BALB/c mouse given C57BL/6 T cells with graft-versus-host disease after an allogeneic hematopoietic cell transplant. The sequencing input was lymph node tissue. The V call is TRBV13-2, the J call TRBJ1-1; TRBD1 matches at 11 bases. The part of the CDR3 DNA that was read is TGTGCCAGCGGTGATGGGGACAGGGGGACAAACACAGAAGTCTTC. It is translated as CASGDGDRGTNTEVF. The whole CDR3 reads CASGDGDRGTNTEVFF.